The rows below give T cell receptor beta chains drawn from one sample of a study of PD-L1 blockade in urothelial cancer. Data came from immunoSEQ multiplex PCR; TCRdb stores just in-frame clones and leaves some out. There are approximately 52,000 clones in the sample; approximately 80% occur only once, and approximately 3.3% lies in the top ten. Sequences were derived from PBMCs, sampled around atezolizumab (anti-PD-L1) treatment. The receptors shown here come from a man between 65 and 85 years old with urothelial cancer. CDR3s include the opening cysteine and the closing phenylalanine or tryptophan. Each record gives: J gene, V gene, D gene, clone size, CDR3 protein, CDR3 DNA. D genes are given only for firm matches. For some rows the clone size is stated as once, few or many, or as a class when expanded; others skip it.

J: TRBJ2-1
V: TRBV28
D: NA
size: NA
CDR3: CASSLLLSRNEQFF
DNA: TGTGCCAGCAGTTTACTGCTAAGTCGGAATGAGCAGTTCTTC

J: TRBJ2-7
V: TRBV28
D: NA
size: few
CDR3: CASTNQRGGTYEQYF
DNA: TGTGCCAGCACAAATCAGAGGGGGGGCACCTACGAGCAGTACTTC

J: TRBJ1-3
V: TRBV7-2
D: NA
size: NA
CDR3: CASGRTGTSGNTIYF
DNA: TGTGCCAGCGGGCGGACGGGAACCTCTGGAAACACCATATATTTT

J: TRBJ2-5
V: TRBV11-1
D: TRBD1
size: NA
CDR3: CASAPDRAGRPPHF
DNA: TGTGCCAGCGCCCCTGACAGGGCCGGAAGACCCCCCCACTTC

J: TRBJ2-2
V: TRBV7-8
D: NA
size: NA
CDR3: CASSYLIRDNYEELFF
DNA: TGTGCCAGCAGCTACCTTATTCGGGACAACTATGAGGAGCTGTTTTTT

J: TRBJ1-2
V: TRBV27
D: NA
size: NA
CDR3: CASSLSETAVYGYTF
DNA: TGTGCCAGCAGTTTATCCGAAACAGCGGTCTATGGCTACACCTTC

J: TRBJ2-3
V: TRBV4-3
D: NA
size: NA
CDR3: CASSQDSATDTQYF
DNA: TGCGCCAGCAGCCAAGATAGCGCCACAGATACGCAGTATTTT

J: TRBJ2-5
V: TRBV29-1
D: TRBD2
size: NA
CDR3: CSVEVWTSGQETQYF
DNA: TGCAGCGTTGAAGTTTGGACTAGCGGACAAGAGACCCAGTACTTC

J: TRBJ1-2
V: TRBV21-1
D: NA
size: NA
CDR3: CASSKKRAPGTGLAYGYTF
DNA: TGTGCCAGCAGCAAAAAAAGAGCTCCCGGGACAGGGTTGGCCTATGGCTACACCTTC

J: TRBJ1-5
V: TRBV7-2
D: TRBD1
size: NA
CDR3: CASSLDDRGHQPQHF
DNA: TGTGCCAGCAGCTTAGACGACAGGGGACATCAGCCCCAGCATTTT

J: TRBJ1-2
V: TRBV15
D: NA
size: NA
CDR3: CATSALREGGYTF
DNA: TGTGCCACCAGCGCACTCCGGGAGGGAGGCTACACCTTC

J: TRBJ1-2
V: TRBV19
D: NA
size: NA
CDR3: CASSPRRGGYTF
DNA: TGTGCCAGTAGTCCCCGGAGGGGCGGCTACACCTTC

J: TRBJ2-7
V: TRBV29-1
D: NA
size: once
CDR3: CSVEDGLSYEQYF
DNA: TGCAGCGTTGAAGATGGGCTGTCCTACGAGCAGTACTTC

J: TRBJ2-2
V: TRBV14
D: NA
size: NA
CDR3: CASSPRRVTANTGELFF
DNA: TGTGCCAGCAGCCCGAGGCGAGTCACCGCGAACACCGGGGAGCTGTTTTTT

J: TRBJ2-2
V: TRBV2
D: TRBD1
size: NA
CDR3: CASSVGQGIGELFF
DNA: TGTGCCAGCAGTGTCGGACAGGGGATCGGGGAGCTGTTTTTT

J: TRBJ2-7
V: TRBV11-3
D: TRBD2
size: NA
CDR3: CASSLSRGTSGRNEQYF
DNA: TGTGCCAGCAGCTTATCTCGGGGGACTAGCGGGAGAAATGAGCAGTACTTC

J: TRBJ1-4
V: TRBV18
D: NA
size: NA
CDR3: CASSHGRDEKLFF
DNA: TGTGCCAGCTCACACGGGAGGGATGAAAAACTGTTTTTT

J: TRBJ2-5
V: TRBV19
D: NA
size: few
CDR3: CASSIGGYGETQYF
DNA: TGTGCCAGTAGTATAGGCGGTTATGGGGAGACCCAGTACTTC

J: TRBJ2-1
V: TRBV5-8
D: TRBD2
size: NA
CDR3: CASSFISSGSALGTNEQFF
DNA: TGTGCCAGCAGCTTTATTTCTAGCGGGAGCGCCTTGGGGACCAATGAGCAGTTCTTC

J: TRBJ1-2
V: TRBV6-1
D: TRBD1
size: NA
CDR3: CASSEAGQGSNYGYTF
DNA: TGTGCCAGCAGTGAAGCAGGACAGGGGAGTAACTATGGCTACACCTTC

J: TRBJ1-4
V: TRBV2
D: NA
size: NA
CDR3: CASTRERTATNEKLFF
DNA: TGTGCCAGCACCAGGGAACGGACAGCAACTAATGAAAAACTGTTTTTT

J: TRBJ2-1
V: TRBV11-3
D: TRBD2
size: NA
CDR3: CASSPSIGGTYNEQFF
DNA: TGTGCCAGCAGCCCCTCTATCGGGGGGACCTACAATGAGCAGTTCTTC

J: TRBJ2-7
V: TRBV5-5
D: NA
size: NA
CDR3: CASSSGAYEQYF
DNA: TGTGCCAGCAGCTCGGGGGCCTACGAGCAGTACTTC

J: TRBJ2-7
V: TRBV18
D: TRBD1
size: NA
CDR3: CASSGTGPYEQYF
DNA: TGTGCCAGCTCCGGGACAGGGCCCTACGAGCAGTACTTC

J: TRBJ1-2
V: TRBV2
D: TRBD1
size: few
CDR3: CASIKDREYGYTF
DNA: TGTGCCAGCATCAAGGACAGGGAGTATGGCTACACCTTC

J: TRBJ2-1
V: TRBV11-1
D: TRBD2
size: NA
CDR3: CASSSSLAESYNEQFF
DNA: TGTGCCAGCAGCTCATCGCTAGCGGAGTCCTACAATGAGCAGTTCTTC

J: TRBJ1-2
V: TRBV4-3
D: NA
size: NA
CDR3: CASSPTLMSPNYGYTF
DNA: TGCGCCAGCAGCCCCACGCTAATGTCTCCTAACTATGGCTACACCTTC

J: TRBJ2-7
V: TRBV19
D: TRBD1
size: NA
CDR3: CASSRIDRAYEQYF
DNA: TGTGCCAGTAGTAGAATTGACAGGGCCTACGAGCAGTACTTC

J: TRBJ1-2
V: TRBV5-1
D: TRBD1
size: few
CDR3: CASSSQGVNGYTF
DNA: TGCGCCAGCAGCTCCCAGGGGGTTAATGGCTACACCTTC